The clone carrying this TCR beta chain has only a few counts. Its antigen is still unknown. Individual cDNA molecules were tagged with unique molecular identifiers. TCRdb processed the 5' RACE reads anew with MiXCR; each CDR3 protein has one entry. The sample shows some 82,000 distinct CDR3 sequences, more than 5% of them seen only once. This specimen belongs to a study of early T cells in non-severe SARS-CoV-2 infection. As for the study in general: Sequencing used unsorted whole-blood bulk RNA, so chains lack pairing. Study outcomes and limitations: VDJdb-based annotation leaned toward anti-spike CD8 responses and missed private and CD4 specificities.

There are 14 residues in the CDR3. In germline, CDR1 is LGHNA, CDR2 YNFKEQ. The V end lost 0 bases, the J end lost 5 bases, and 10 bases lay between the germline ends. V usage is TRBV4-2 and J usage is TRBJ1-1; no firm D call. This TCR derives from an adult who was a healthcare worker with PCR-confirmed SARS-CoV-2 infection or an uninfected control (not recorded which). The sample taken for sequencing was whole blood. The DNA of the CDR3 is TGTGCCAGCAGCCAAGACGGGGTGGGAACTGAAGCTTTCTTT. This sequence encodes CASSQDGVGTEAFF.